A single sample is the source of the 30 T cell receptor beta chains below, sequenced in a study of shared clonotypes between healthy human individuals. Assay: immunoSEQ multiplex PCR; the TCRdb copy retains only in-frame clones and omits some. The sample has fewer than 2.5 million clones, 93% seen once. Sequencing used naive CD4+ T cells from PBMCs. Subset defined: CD45RA+ positively selected. All receptors derive from a man aged 18 to 29 in good health. Some clones in this sample may be carry-over from other donors' samples.

This chain connects TRBV5-4 to TRBJ1-6, with D possibly TRBD1 on 5 matching bases. The germline V gene encodes CDR1 SGHNT and CDR2 YYREEE (reference sequence). This CDR3 spans 14 amino acids. V lost 4 bases and J lost 5, with 10 bases in between. The CDR3 loop is CASSTRGDNSPLHF. In DNA form, the CDR3 reads TGTGCCAGCAGCACGAGAGGGGATAATTCACCCCTCCACTTT.

This clone was seen just once. The rearrangement links TRBV5-4 to TRBJ2-1; possibly TRBD1 or TRBD2 for D (5 bases each). From germline, CDR1 is SGHNT and CDR2 YYREEE (reference sequence). V was pared by 3 bases and J by 6 bases, with 10 bases between. The CDR3 extends over 13 amino acids. The CDR3 region is CASSSGTPNEQFF. CDR3 bases: TGTGCCAGCAGCTCCGGGACGCCCAATGAGCAGTTCTTC.

The CDR3 protein is CASSQVTGGEITNQPQHF. The CDR3 DNA is TGCGCCAGCAGCCAAGTAACAGGGGGGGAAATTACAAATCAGCCCCAGCATTTT. The rearrangement joins TRBV4-1 to TRBJ1-5, with 8 bases fitting TRBD1. This CDR3 comprises 18 residues. Germline values: CDR1 MGHRA, CDR2 YSYEKL. With 1 base clipped from V and 4 bases from J, the junction kept 12 bases outside the gene matches.

This sequence joins TRBV27 and TRBJ1-5, with TRBD1 as a possible D gene (5 bases). V gave up 5 bases and J gave up 2 bases, with 13 bases separating them. Germline loops: CDR1 MNHEY, CDR2 SMNVEV (reference sequence). CDR3 size: 15 residues. The CDR3 region is CASSAPGGGNQPQHF. CDR3 nucleotide sequence: TGTGCCAGCAGTGCTCCCGGGGGGGGCAATCAGCCCCAGCATTTT.

This chain uses TRBV18 with TRBJ2-3; D is perhaps TRBD2 (5 bases). Germline CDR1 is KGHSH and CDR2 is LQKENI. V was trimmed by 2 bases and J by 5 bases, leaving 11 bases between them. This CDR3 has 14 amino acids. The CDR3 here is CASSPTIREDTQYF. The CDR3 DNA follows: TGTGCCAGCTCACCAACTATACGGGAAGATACGCAGTATTTT.

The chain has TRBV2 and TRBJ2-1; no clear D gene. Per the germline V gene, CDR1 is SNHLY and CDR2 is FYNNEI. The CDR3 extends over 14 amino acids. V was pared by 4 bases and J by 8 bases, with 15 bases between. The CDR3 spells CASSVLGAGDEQFF. Written as DNA, the CDR3 is TGTGCCAGCAGTGTCCTTGGCGCTGGGGATGAGCAGTTCTTC.

This chain links TRBV2 with TRBJ2-3; a weak D match, TRBD2 (5 bases). Germline values: CDR1 SNHLY, CDR2 FYNNEI. Between the trimmed V and J ends, which lost 3 bases and 3 bases, there was a span of 10 bases. This CDR3 contains 14 residues. The CDR3 spells CASSDPDLTDTQYF. The CDR3 nucleotides read TGTGCCAGCAGTGACCCGGACTTAACAGATACGCAGTATTTT.

This clone was seen once. This chain links TRBV5-5 with TRBJ1-5; TRBD1 agrees at 9 bases. Germline loops: CDR1 SGHKS, CDR2 YYEKEE (reference sequence). The CDR3 loop spans 15 amino acids. Trimming removed 4 bases from V and 9 bases from J; junction bases left unmatched: 11. DNA for the CDR3: TGTGCCAGCAGCGCATCCCGGGACAGGGAAGGGCCCCAGCATTTT. This sequence encodes CASSASRDREGPQHF.

V gene TRBV28 combines with J gene TRBJ1-3; D gene ambiguous. This CDR3 spans 15 amino acids. Trimming pared 5 bases from V and 0 bases from J, leaving 11 bases between. Per germline, CDR1 MDHEN and CDR2 SYDVKM. The CDR3 loop is CASSIPPSSGNTIYF. CDR3 bases: TGTGCCAGCAGTATCCCGCCCTCCTCTGGAAACACCATATATTTT.

The chain is built from TRBV5-4 and TRBJ2-7; 9 bases line up with TRBD2. Trimming removed 4 bases from V and 5 bases from J; junction bases left unmatched: 10. The CDR3 runs to 15 residues. Germline V gives CDR1 SGHNT, CDR2 YYREEE (reference sequence). The CDR3 here is CASSRYVLAGDEQYF. DNA for the CDR3: TGTGCCAGCAGCCGGTATGTGTTAGCGGGAGACGAGCAGTACTTC.

The chain links TRBV7-2 to TRBJ1-3, with D possibly matching TRBD1 (5 bases). The CDR3 covers 16 residues. The germline gives CDR1 SGHTA, CDR2 FQGNSA. V lost 4 bases to trimming and J lost 0 bases, with 13 bases between them. The CDR3 protein is CASSSQQALSGNTIYF. CDR3 coding DNA: TGTGCCAGCAGCTCCCAACAGGCACTCTCTGGAAACACCATATATTTT.

The J gene is TRBJ2-5, the V gene TRBV5-1; D may be TRBD2 (5 bases). Between the trimmed V and J ends, which lost 4 bases and 3 bases, there was a span of 10 bases. This CDR3 has 13 amino acids. Germline V gene data show CDR1 as SGHRS and CDR2 as YFSETQ. The CDR3 protein is CASSGGPKETQYF. The DNA for the CDR3 is TGCGCCAGCAGCGGCGGGCCCAAAGAGACCCAGTACTTC.

The sample holds one count of this clone. The chain has TRBV7-2 and TRBJ2-7; D perhaps matches TRBD2 (5 bases). The CDR3 spans 14 residues. The germline CDR1 and CDR2 sequences are SGHTA and FQGNSA. The germline V and J ends were trimmed by 5 bases and 2 bases, with 13 bases remaining between them. The CDR3 spells CASSKGGSAYEQYF. CDR3 sequence (DNA): TGTGCCAGCAGCAAAGGCGGGTCCGCCTACGAGCAGTACTTC. The whole variable domain, filled in from reference TRBV7-2 and TRBJ2-7, reads GAGVSQSPSNKVTEKGKDVELRCDPISGHTALYWYRQSLGQGLEFLIYFQGNSAPDKSGLPSDRFSAERTGGSVSTLTIQRTQQEDSAVYLCASSKGGSAYEQYFGPGTRLTVT.

The chain couples TRBV20-1 to TRBJ2-3, with a possible D match to TRBD2 (6 bases). Germline V gene data show CDR1 as DFQATT and CDR2 as SNEGSKA (reference sequence). The V gene lost 4 bases and the J gene lost 4 bases, with 6 bases spanning the gap. The CDR3 is 11 residues long. The DNA of the CDR3 is TGCAGTGCTATAGCGGCAGATACGCAGTATTTT. This codes for CSAIAADTQYF.

The CDR3 coding sequence is TGTGCCATCAGTGACCCCGGGAAATCCAGGGGCTACACCTTC. Protein: CAISDPGKSRGYTF. V and J are TRBV10-3 and TRBJ1-2; D gene ambiguous. Trimming took 3 bases from V and 8 from J, leaving 16 bases between them. This CDR3 contains 14 residues. Germline CDR1 is ENHRY and CDR2 is SYGVKD.

On this clone itself: The same CDR3 can be traced to other DNA sequences in this sample. The rearrangement links TRBV27 to TRBJ1-1, with D hard to call. With 2 bases removed from V and 1 base from J, the gap between germline ends came to 8 bases. This CDR3 spans 14 amino acids. The germline gives CDR1 MNHEY, CDR2 SMNVEV (reference sequence). CDR3 loop: CASSLSSSNTEAFF. The CDR3 DNA reads TGTGCCAGCAGTTTAAGCAGTTCGAACACTGAAGCTTTCTTT.

This clone appeared a single time. DNA for the CDR3: TGTGCCAGCAGTGAAACTGGGTTCTGGCGGGAGTCCTACGAGCAGTACTTC. Translated: CASSETGFWRESYEQYF. V usage is TRBV6-1 and J usage is TRBJ2-7; 7 nucleotides align to TRBD2. Germline assignment: CDR1 MNHNS and CDR2 SASEGT. This CDR3 has 17 residues. After removal of 2 bases from V and 1 base from J, the junction contained 11 bases not matched to a gene.

V and J are TRBV12-5 and TRBJ2-5, with 9 bases identical to TRBD1. V lost 1 base to trimming and J lost 5 bases; unmatched junction nucleotides: 11. This CDR3 contains 17 residues. Germline CDR1 reads LGHNT; CDR2 reads FRNRAP. The DNA of the CDR3 is TGTGCTAGTGGTTTGGCACCTCCGGGACAGGGAGGGGAGACCCAGTACTTC. Residues: CASGLAPPGQGGETQYF.

This clone was observed once. The chain employs TRBV29-1 and TRBJ2-2, with a possible D match to TRBD1 (5 bases). Germline V lookup: CDR1 SQVTM, CDR2 ANQGSEA. V gave up 7 bases and J gave up 3 bases, with 15 bases separating them. This CDR3 has 14 residues. The CDR3 nucleotides are TGCAGCGCGCGAAAGGGGTGGGACACCGGGGAGCTGTTTTTT. It codes for CSARKGWDTGELFF.

The chain employs TRBV6-1 and TRBJ2-7; TRBD1 agrees at 9 bases. CDR1 and CDR2 from the germline V gene are MNHNS and SASEGT. J was trimmed by 2 bases and V by 5 bases; bases with no gene match: 7. This CDR3 comprises 15 residues. The CDR3 here is CASSRIGTGTYEQYF. The CDR3, as DNA: TGTGCCAGCAGTCGGATTGGGACAGGGACCTACGAGCAGTACTTC.

The chain links TRBV19 to TRBJ2-7, with TRBD2 matching over 11 bases. J was trimmed by 6 bases and V by 5 bases; bases with no gene match: 6. Per the germline V gene, CDR1 is LNHDA and CDR2 is SQIVND (reference sequence). This CDR3 is built from 14 residues. CDR3 sequence reads: CASSPGLAVGEQYF. DNA of the CDR3: TGTGCCAGTAGTCCGGGACTAGCGGTTGGCGAGCAGTACTTC.

The chain is built from TRBV14 and TRBJ2-3; D may be TRBD2 (6 bases). V gave up 4 bases and J gave up 2 bases, with 13 bases separating them. The CDR3 has 15 amino acids. CDR1 is SGHDN, CDR2 FVKESK, per germline. Here the CDR3 DNA reads TGTGCCAGCAGCCCCGGTGGGAGGTTCACAGATACGCAGTATTTT. This gives the protein CASSPGGRFTDTQYF.

The chain recombines TRBV19 with TRBJ2-7; D may be TRBD2 (6 bases). The CDR3 is 14 residues long. Germline-derived CDR1 and CDR2 are LNHDA and SQIVND (reference sequence). Deletions cut 5 bases from V and 2 bases from J, with 13 bases between. The CDR3 reads CASSSRLGPYEQYF. The CDR3, as DNA: TGTGCCAGTAGTTCTCGACTAGGTCCCTACGAGCAGTACTTC.

This chain connects TRBV5-1 to TRBJ2-7; 8 bases line up with TRBD1. CDR1 and CDR2 from the germline V gene are SGHRS and YFSETQ. J lost 3 bases, V lost 4 bases, and 3 bases had no gene match. The CDR3 is 13 residues long. The CDR3 nucleotides read TGCGCCAGCAGCAAGGACAGGGACTACGAGCAGTACTTC. Its translation: CASSKDRDYEQYF.

The chain uses TRBV6-5 and TRBJ1-1; D gene uncertain. V gave up 5 bases and J gave up 5 bases, with 15 bases separating them. This CDR3 has 14 residues. The V gene's germline CDR1 is MNHEY and CDR2 SVGAGI. Written as DNA, the CDR3 is TGTGCCAGCAGTCTAAGGGTGGGAGAGACTGAAGCTTTCTTT. This gives the protein CASSLRVGETEAFF.

This sequence joins TRBV4-1 and TRBJ1-1; 7 nucleotides match TRBD1. The CDR3 consists of 14 residues. V trimming: 5 bases; J trimming: 0 bases; junction bases outside the gene matches: 3. Germline CDR1 is MGHRA and CDR2 is YSYEKL. CDR3 protein: CASSIGQVNTEAFF. The CDR3, as DNA: TGCGCCAGCAGCATCGGACAGGTGAACACTGAAGCTTTCTTT.

J is TRBJ2-5 and V is TRBV5-4; 7 nucleotides align to TRBD2. The ends lost 4 bases at V and 5 bases at J; junction bases unmatched: 5. The germline V gene has CDR1 SGHNT and CDR2 YYREEE (reference sequence). This CDR3 comprises 13 residues. CDR3 sequence reads: CASSSWGGETQYF. DNA of the CDR3: TGTGCCAGCAGCAGCTGGGGGGGGGAGACCCAGTACTTC. Using reference TRBV5-4 and TRBJ2-5 for the parts outside the CDR3, the full variable domain is ETGVTQSPTHLIKTRGQQVTLRCSSQSGHNTVSWYQQALGQGPQFIFQYYREEENGRGNFPPRFSGLQFPNYSSELNVNALELDDSALYLCASSSWGGETQYFGPGTRLLVL.

This chain joins TRBV9 and TRBJ2-3; D is unclear. CDR1 and CDR2 (germline): SGDLS, YYNGEE. The CDR3 runs to 14 residues. The V gene lost 3 bases and the J gene lost 0 bases, with 8 bases spanning the gap. In nucleotides, the CDR3 is TGTGCCAGCAGCGCCTTGGGGAGCACAGATACGCAGTATTTT. Its protein product is CASSALGSTDTQYF.

V and J are TRBV29-1 and TRBJ2-1; 11 bases map to TRBD1. Germline V gene sequence: CDR1 SQVTM, CDR2 ANQGSEA. After removal of 5 bases from V and 7 bases from J, the junction contained 4 bases not matched to a gene. The CDR3 has 13 residues. The DNA for the CDR3 is TGCAGCGTTTGGGGACAGGGGGGGAATGAGCAGTTCTTC. Translated: CSVWGQGGNEQFF.

This rearrangement joins TRBV18 to TRBJ1-2, with a possible D match to TRBD1 (5 bases). Germline CDR1 reads KGHSH; CDR2 reads LQKENI. Trimming left V 3 bases short and J 4 bases short, with 12 bases between. CDR3 length: 14 amino acids. CDR3 in amino acids: CASSPQGILYGYTF. In DNA form, the CDR3 reads TGTGCCAGCTCACCTCAGGGAATCCTCTATGGCTACACCTTC.